The rows below give T cell receptor beta chains drawn from one sample of a study of blood T cells in healthy people across ages. TCRdb reprocessed the 5' RACE reads with MiXCR, giving one entry per CDR3 protein. This table holds about 540,000 distinct CDR3 sequences, 24% found once. These data were likewise used in another study, on T cells of mothers and their children.

Sequencing input: blood. The receptors were sampled from a boy younger than 18 in good health. CDR3s include the opening cysteine and the closing phenylalanine or tryptophan. A D gene is named only where the DNA matches it firmly. Some rows have no size entry. The others give once, few or many, or a class for an expanded clone.

v_call	clone_size	cdr3_length	d_call	j_call	cdr3_nt	cdr3_aa
TRBV20-1	-	13	-	TRBJ2-5	TGCAGTGCTAGGGTTCGGGGAAAAGAGACCCAGTACTTC	CSARVRGKETQYF
TRBV11-2	-	15	TRBD2	TRBJ2-3	TGTGCCAGCAGCTTAATGCGGGGGGGCCTTAATACGCAGTATTTT	CASSLMRGGLNTQYF
TRBV19	-	18	TRBD1	TRBJ1-5	TGTGCCAGAAAACTCTGGACAGGCCCAAATAATAGCAATCAGCCCCAGCATTTT	CARKLWTGPNNSNQPQHF
TRBV28	-	16	TRBD1	TRBJ2-5	TGTGCCAGCCAAAACCGGGACAGAGACAACCAAGAGACCCAGTACTTC	CASQNRDRDNQETQYF
TRBV12-3/TRBV12-4	-	16	TRBD2	TRBJ2-3	TGTGCCAGCACCTTGGGGACTAGCGTGCTGCCAGATACGCAGTATTTT	CASTLGTSVLPDTQYF
TRBV20-1	-	13	TRBD2	TRBJ2-4	TGCAGTGCTATAGCGGGAGGAGAAAACATTCAGTACTTC	CSAIAGGENIQYF
TRBV29-1	-	14	-	TRBJ1-2	TGCAGCGTTGAAGAGACATACGGAAACTATGGCTACACCTTC	CSVEETYGNYGYTF
TRBV27	-	17	-	TRBJ1-3	TGTGCCAGCAGTTTATCGTGGGACGCCTACTCTGGAAACACCATATATTTT	CASSLSWDAYSGNTIYF
TRBV7-3	few	16	TRBD2	TRBJ2-2	TGTGCCAGCAGCTCGGGACTAGCGGGGGTTTCTGGGGAGCTGTTTTTT	CASSSGLAGVSGELFF
TRBV29-1	few	16	TRBD1	TRBJ2-3	TGCAGCGTTGGGGGGACAGGGGGCTGGGACACAGATACGCAGTATTTT	CSVGGTGGWDTDTQYF
TRBV29-1	few	11	-	TRBJ1-1	TGCAGCGTCCACTATCGTGCTGAAGCTTTCTTT	CSVHYRAEAFF
TRBV29-1	-	14	-	TRBJ2-5	TGCAGCGTTGCGACGACAGGCCACCAAGAGACCCAGTACTTC	CSVATTGHQETQYF
TRBV4-3	few	15	-	TRBJ2-7	TGCGCCAGCAGCCAAGGGGCGGAAAGCTCCTACGAGCAGTACTTC	CASSQGAESSYEQYF
TRBV28	once	16	-	TRBJ2-3	TGTGCCAGCAGTATCAAAACAGGTGGGAACATGGATACGCAGTATTTT	CASSIKTGGNMDTQYF
TRBV6-5	few	16	-	TRBJ1-3	TGTGCCAGCAGTCCCTCCGGGGAACTTCTCGGAAACACCATATATTTT	CASSPSGELLGNTIYF
TRBV28	few	12	-	TRBJ1-1	TGTGCCAGCAGGCGTGGCGGCACTGAAGCTTTCTTT	CASRRGGTEAFF
TRBV20-1	few	15	-	TRBJ2-1	TGCAGTGCCAGGAGGGGCCAGCGGAATAACAATGAGCAGTTCTTC	CSARRGQRNNNEQFF
TRBV28	-	14	-	TRBJ1-2	-	CASSSSSRGGGYTF
TRBV28	many	12	-	TRBJ1-2	TGTGCCAGCAGCCTCGGGGGGGGAGGCTACACCTTC	CASSLGGGGYTF
TRBV28	-	15	-	TRBJ1-2	TGTGCCAGCAGTCCGCGAGAGGTCGGTAACTATGGCTACACCTTC	CASSPREVGNYGYTF
TRBV27	few	13	-	TRBJ2-3	TGTGCCAGCAGTTTTTTTACCACAGATACGCAGTATTTT	CASSFFTTDTQYF
TRBV7-9	few	11	-	TRBJ2-1	TGTGCCAGCAGCGCGAGGGAGTCTCAGTTCTTC	CASSARESQFF
TRBV5-1	once	16	TRBD2	TRBJ2-7	TGCGCCAGCAGCTTGGGGACTAGCGGGAAAACCTACGAGCAGTACTTC	CASSLGTSGKTYEQYF
TRBV18	few	16	TRBD2	TRBJ2-1	TGTGCCAGCTCACCACAGACTAGCGGGAGCCACAATGAGCAGTTCTTC	CASSPQTSGSHNEQFF
TRBV9	-	15	TRBD2	TRBJ2-7	TGTGCCAGCAGCTTCGGACTAGCGGGACGGGGCGAGCAGTACTTC	CASSFGLAGRGEQYF
TRBV7-2	few	14	-	TRBJ1-2	TGTGCCAGCAGCTCAAGACAGGATAACTATGGCTACACCTTC	CASSSRQDNYGYTF
TRBV7-2	-	15	-	TRBJ1-3	TGTGCCAGCAGCCAGGTCCGGGGTTACGGAAACACCATATATTTT	CASSQVRGYGNTIYF
TRBV6-1	few	17	TRBD1	TRBJ2-5	TGTGCCAGCAGCCGATTCCGGGACAGGGGTGGCCAAGAGACCCAGTACTTC	CASSRFRDRGGQETQYF
TRBV7-9	many	12	TRBD2	TRBJ2-7	TGTGCCAGCAGCCCTAGCGGTTACGAGCAGTACTTC	CASSPSGYEQYF
TRBV7-2	-	15	TRBD2	TRBJ2-2	TGTGCCAGCAGGGCTACTAGCGGGAGAGGCGGGGAGCTGTTTTTT	CASRATSGRGGELFF
TRBV29-1	few	14	-	TRBJ2-1	TGCAGCGTTGAGGTTGCGGATTTATACAATGAGCAGTTCTTC	CSVEVADLYNEQFF
TRBV2	few	14	-	TRBJ1-1	TGTGCCAGCGTGCGGCAGAACTGGGGCACTGAAGCTTTCTTT	CASVRQNWGTEAFF
TRBV6-1	few	17	TRBD1	TRBJ2-4	TGTGCCAGCAGTGAAGCGAGACAGGGGTGGGCCAAAAACATTCAGTACTTC	CASSEARQGWAKNIQYF
TRBV7-8	-	14	TRBD2	TRBJ2-5	TGTGCCAGCAGAGGGACTAGCGGCCAAGAGACCCAGTACTTC	CASRGTSGQETQYF
TRBV28	-	14	-	TRBJ1-4	TGTGCCAGCAGTAGGCGGACAACTAATGAAAAACTGTTTTTT	CASSRRTTNEKLFF
TRBV27	-	12	-	TRBJ2-7	TGTGCCAGCAGTGGGGCGTCCTACGAGCAGTACTTC	CASSGASYEQYF
TRBV10-3	few	16	-	TRBJ2-6	TGTGCCATCAGTGAGTCTGAGTATTCTGGGGCCAACGTCCTGACTTTC	CAISESEYSGANVLTF
TRBV7-2	-	15	-	TRBJ1-4	TGTGCCAGCAGCTTAGGGGGACGGTCTAATGAAAAACTGTTTTTT	CASSLGGRSNEKLFF
TRBV27	-	18	-	TRBJ2-5	TGTGCCAGCAGTTTATCCGGGGGGCGGCCAACCAATCATGAGACCCAGTACTTC	CASSLSGGRPTNHETQYF
TRBV6-5	-	18	TRBD2	TRBJ2-5	TGTGCCAGCAGTTACTCGGAAGGACTAGCGGGAGGTCGAGAGACCCAGTACTTC	CASSYSEGLAGGRETQYF
TRBV20-1	-	14	TRBD2	TRBJ2-7	TGCAGTGCTACCCCGGGACTAGATTCCTACGAGCAGTACTTC	CSATPGLDSYEQYF
TRBV30	-	14	-	TRBJ2-1	TGTGCCTGGGAGCTTGGGGCTGGGTATAATGAGCAGTTCTTC	CAWELGAGYNEQFF